One and the same sample provided the 26 T cell receptor beta chains below, sequenced in a study of early T cells in non-severe SARS-CoV-2 infection. MiXCR was run by TCRdb on the 5' RACE reads, yielding one entry per CDR3 protein. The profile shows about 29,000 distinct CDR3 sequences, roughly 5% of them singletons. The sequencing sample was made of whole blood. The source is an adult who was a healthcare worker with PCR-confirmed SARS-CoV-2 infection or an uninfected control (not recorded which).

This chain uses TRBV9 with TRBJ2-4; D possibly corresponds to TRBD2 (6 bases). Germline V CDR1 and CDR2: SGDLS, YYNGEE. The CDR3 consists of 14 residues. V was trimmed by 2 bases and J by 8 bases, leaving 14 bases between them. The DNA of the CDR3 is TGTGCCAGCAGCGTGGGAGGAACGGGGGACATTCAGTACTTC. It yields the protein CASSVGGTGDIQYF.

This clonotype was found many times. The J gene is TRBJ2-4, the V gene TRBV9; 9 bases agree with TRBD2. The V gene's germline CDR1 is SGDLS and CDR2 YYNGEE. CDR3 length equals 17 residues. Trimming took 4 bases from V and 1 from J; bases not matched to a gene: 9. CDR3 in DNA: TGTGCCAGCAGCCCTAGAGCGGGGGGCGCTGCCAAAAACATTCAGTACTTC. As protein: CASSPRAGGAAKNIQYF.

This clonotype was seen many times. The rearrangement joins TRBV7-8 to TRBJ2-1; D remains unclear. This CDR3 is 13 amino acids long. Germline assignment: CDR1 SGHVS and CDR2 FQNEAQ. V shed 5 bases and J shed 5 bases, with 10 bases lying between them. Written as DNA, the CDR3 is TGTGCCAGCAGCCAAAATAGGAACAATGAGCAGTTCTTC. It encodes CASSQNRNNEQFF.

The genes are TRBV5-5 and TRBJ1-6; TRBD1 might be the D (6 bases). CDR1 and CDR2 (germline): SGHKS, YYEKEE (reference sequence). V was pared by 0 bases and J by 10 bases, with 14 bases between. The CDR3 extends over 15 amino acids. CDR3 coding DNA: TGTGCCAGCAGCTTGGAGATCAGGGGTCGGTCACCCCTCCACTTT. It is translated as CASSLEIRGRSPLHF.

This clonotype was picked up many times. V usage is TRBV7-3 and J usage is TRBJ2-1; 11 nucleotides match TRBD2. The length of the CDR3 is 15 residues. The germline V gene encodes CDR1 SGHTA and CDR2 FQGTGA. J gave up 9 bases and V 2 bases, and 6 bases lay outside the gene matches. The CDR3 nucleotides are TGTGCCAGCAGCTTAGGAACTAGCGGGAGTGGTGAGCAGTTCTTC. Its translation: CASSLGTSGSGEQFF.

This clonotype was observed many times. The gene calls are TRBV6-2 or TRBV6-3 and TRBJ2-1; a weak D match, TRBD2 (6 bases). Between the trimmed V and J ends, which lost 0 bases and 9 bases, there was a span of 18 bases. Germline CDR1 is MNHEY and CDR2 is SVGEGT. The CDR3 is 16 residues long. CDR3 protein: CASSYSATRISGEQFF. The CDR3 DNA follows: TGTGCCAGCAGTTACTCGGCGACTAGAATCAGTGGTGAGCAGTTCTTC.

This clonotype was picked up many times. The chain recombines TRBV30 with TRBJ1-4, with 8 nucleotides matching TRBD1. Germline V CDR1 and CDR2: GTSNPN, SVGIG (reference sequence). Trimming removed 6 bases from V and 4 bases from J; junction bases left unmatched: 4. The CDR3 runs 13 residues. CDR3 loop: CACTGQGNEKLFF. CDR3 coding DNA: TGTGCCTGTACAGGACAGGGTAATGAAAAACTGTTTTTT.

This clonotype was recorded at least ten times. The rearrangement uses TRBV6-5 and TRBJ1-2; D is ambiguous. V was clipped by 1 base and J by 0 bases, with 3 bases between them. This CDR3 is built from 13 residues. CDR1 and CDR2 (germline): MNHEY, SVGAGI. The CDR3 DNA follows: TGTGCCAGCAGTTACTTACCTAACTATGGCTACACCTTC. It encodes CASSYLPNYGYTF.

This chain connects TRBV5-5 to TRBJ2-3; D is possibly TRBD1 (6 bases). In germline, CDR1 is SGHKS, CDR2 YYEKEE (reference sequence). The CDR3 has 16 amino acids. Trimming left V 3 bases short and J 1 base short, with 15 bases between. CDR3 loop: CASSSQGRRGTDTQYF. The CDR3 region has the DNA TGTGCCAGCAGCTCACAGGGACGACGGGGCACAGATACGCAGTATTTT. Drawing the rest from reference TRBV5-5 and TRBJ2-3, the complete variable domain is DAGVTQSPTHLIKTRGQQVTLRCSPISGHKSVSWYQQVLGQGPQFIFQYYEKEERGRGNFPDRFSARQFPNYSSELNVNALLLGDSALYLCASSSQGRRGTDTQYFGPGTRLTVL.

The table lists this clonotype with many counts. The chain links TRBV14 to TRBJ1-3; D gene uncertain. Germline CDR1 SGHDN, CDR2 FVKESK. The CDR3 has 14 residues. Trimming stripped 4 bases from V and 0 bases from J, with 7 bases between. CDR3 residues: CASSPTYSGNTIYF. CDR3 coding DNA: TGTGCCAGCAGCCCGACATACTCTGGAAACACCATATATTTT.

This clonotype appeared many times. The chain couples TRBV30 to TRBJ2-3, with 13 bases aligning to TRBD2. CDR1 GTSNPN and CDR2 SVGIG come from the germline V gene (reference sequence). V was clipped by 0 bases and J by 4 bases; unmatched bases: 4. The CDR3 length is 16 residues. CDR3 loop: CAWSVLAGGPADTQYF. The CDR3 nucleotides are TGTGCCTGGAGTGTACTAGCGGGAGGGCCAGCAGATACGCAGTATTTT.

This clonotype has only a few counts. The chain joins TRBV6-1 to TRBJ1-5; D not resolved. V lost 1 base and J lost 4, with 5 bases in between. Germline CDR1 and CDR2: MNHNS and SASEGT. This CDR3 is built from 13 residues. CDR3 nucleotide sequence: TGTGCCAGCAGTGAAGTGGCGAATCAGCCCCAGCATTTT. As protein: CASSEVANQPQHF.

V usage is TRBV18 and J usage is TRBJ2-1, with D unresolved. The germline V and J ends were trimmed by 0 bases and 4 bases, with 10 bases remaining between them. CDR3 size: 15 residues. Germline assignment: CDR1 KGHSH and CDR2 LQKENI. CDR3 DNA: TGTGCCAGCTCACCACCGGCAAGGGATTACAATGAGCAGTTCTTC. Amino acids: CASSPPARDYNEQFF. Together with reference TRBV18 and TRBJ2-1, the CDR3 gives the full variable domain: NAGVMQNPRHLVRRRGQEARLRCSPMKGHSHVYWYRQLPEEGLKFMVYLQKENIIDESGMPKERFSAEFPKEGPSILRIQQVVRGDSAAYFCASSPPARDYNEQFFGPGTRLTVL.

In this sample, this clonotype turned up many times. The gene calls are TRBV19 and TRBJ2-5, with 8 positions matching TRBD1. The J segment lost 1 base and the V segment lost 7 bases, leaving 2 bases of the junction unmatched. CDR1 LNHDA and CDR2 SQIVND come from the germline V gene (reference sequence). The CDR3 has 13 residues. This CDR3 is CASIGQGQETQYF. The CDR3 nucleotides read TGTGCCAGTATAGGACAGGGCCAAGAGACCCAGTACTTC.

This clonotype was observed at least ten times. The chain couples TRBV6-1 to TRBJ2-1; 10 bases match TRBD2. Per germline, CDR1 MNHNS and CDR2 SASEGT. V lost 8 bases, J lost 3 bases, and 13 bases stayed unmatched. There are 17 residues in the CDR3. The CDR3 sequence: CASGDQHLAGVYNEQFF. CDR3 in DNA: TGTGCCAGCGGAGACCAACATCTAGCGGGAGTCTACAATGAGCAGTTCTTC.

The chain couples TRBV11-2 to TRBJ2-7; 8 nucleotides line up with TRBD2. This CDR3 is 15 amino acids long. Germline V gene sequence: CDR1 SGHAT, CDR2 FQNNGV. With 4 bases clipped from V and 7 bases from J, the junction kept 12 bases outside the gene matches. In DNA, the CDR3 is TGTGCCAGCAGCTCCAACTCGGGACTAGGCTATGAGCAGTACTTC. It yields the protein CASSSNSGLGYEQYF. Based on the CDR3 plus reference TRBV11-2 and TRBJ2-7, the full variable domain is EAGVAQSPRYKIIEKRQSVAFWCNPISGHATLYWYQQILGQGPKLLIQFQNNGVVDDSQLPKDRFSAERLKGVDSTLKIQPAKLEDSAVYLCASSSNSGLGYEQYFGPGTRLTVT.

This clonotype was seen only a few times. The chain is built from TRBV12-3 or TRBV12-4 and TRBJ2-1, with TRBD2 identical over 9 bases. The CDR3 contains 13 residues. The ends lost 6 bases at V and 9 bases at J; junction bases unmatched: 6. The CDR3: CASRAGGPSEQFF. DNA of the CDR3: TGTGCCAGCAGGGCGGGAGGGCCGTCTGAGCAGTTCTTC.

The chain carries TRBV25-1 and TRBJ1-1; D remains unclear. The CDR3 is 13 residues long. The germline CDR1 and CDR2 sequences are MGHDK and SYGVNS. V was cut by 6 bases and J by 1 base, with 9 bases left in between. The CDR3 nucleotides read TGTGCCAGCAGAGGGTTGACGAACACTGAAGCTTTCTTT. Amino acids: CASRGLTNTEAFF.

This clonotype was counted between two and nine times. This chain joins TRBV7-3 and TRBJ2-3; D may be TRBD2 (6 bases). This CDR3 comprises 15 residues. The V end was cut by 3 bases, the J end by 0 bases, with 10 bases between. Germline-derived CDR1 and CDR2 are SGHTA and FQGTGA. CDR3 amino acids: CASSFLSGSTDTQYF. The CDR3, as DNA: TGTGCCAGCAGCTTTCTTAGCGGTAGCACAGATACGCAGTATTTT.

This clonotype occurred many times. The chain couples TRBV6-6 to TRBJ1-1; 8 nucleotides match TRBD1. The V and J ends lost 2 bases and 1 base, in that order; junction bases with no gene match: 0. The CDR3 loop spans 14 amino acids. Looked up from germline, CDR1 is MNHNY and CDR2 is SVGAGI (reference sequence). The CDR3 DNA is TGTGCCAGCAGTTACCAGGGGGCGAACACTGAAGCTTTCTTT. Protein: CASSYQGANTEAFF.

This clonotype was seen a few times. V and J are TRBV7-6 and TRBJ2-2; no clear D. V dropped 6 bases and J dropped 6 bases, with 14 bases sitting between them. The CDR3 has 14 amino acids. CDR1 and CDR2 from the germline V gene are SGHVS and FNYEAQ. DNA for the CDR3: TGTGCCAGCAGGGGTACAAGGTCCGCCGGGGAGCTGTTTTTT. Its translation: CASRGTRSAGELFF.

The table lists this clonotype with a few counts. This sequence joins TRBV7-6 and TRBJ2-6; no reliable D call. Trimming shortened V by 1 base and J by 2 bases, and 3 bases separated the two germline ends. The length of the CDR3 is 14 residues. CDR1 is SGHVS, CDR2 FNYEAQ, per germline. Here the CDR3 reads CASSLEPGANVLTF. In DNA form, the CDR3 reads TGTGCCAGCAGCTTAGAGCCTGGGGCCAACGTCCTGACTTTC.

This clonotype was seen more than once but under ten times. At one boundary the junction diverges from the germline segment, which might be a read error. CDR3 amino acids: CTSSRGPTTDTQYF. Here the CDR3 DNA reads TGCACCAGCAGCCGAGGACCAACCACAGATACGCAGTATTTT. V usage is TRBV4-1 and J usage is TRBJ2-3; D call uncertain. The CDR3 spans 14 residues. Per germline, CDR1 MGHRA and CDR2 YSYEKL.

This clonotype has at least ten counts. This chain connects TRBV4-3 to TRBJ1-4, with D perhaps TRBD1 (6 bases). V gave up 4 bases and J gave up 13 bases, with 22 bases separating them. Germline lookup yields CDR1 LGHNA and CDR2 YSLEER. This CDR3 is 15 amino acids long. Here the CDR3 reads CASSLGTPDGEGLFF. Here the CDR3 DNA reads TGCGCCAGCAGCCTCGGGACACCGGATGGGGAAGGACTGTTTTTT.

This clonotype appeared many times. The chain couples TRBV24-1 to TRBJ2-5; TRBD2 matches at 9 bases. Germline CDR1 reads KGHDR; CDR2 reads SFDVKD. CDR3 length: 17 residues. V was pared by 3 bases and J by 2 bases, with 9 bases of the junction left unmatched. Written as DNA, the CDR3 is TGTGCCACCAGTGATCAGAGACTAGCGGTTAATCAAGAGACCCAGTACTTC. As protein: CATSDQRLAVNQETQYF.

This clonotype was seen repeatedly, ten times or more. The chain couples TRBV5-1 to TRBJ1-1; tentatively, D is TRBD1 (6 bases). Germline-derived CDR1 and CDR2 are SGHRS and YFSETQ. The CDR3 runs to 14 residues. V lost 2 bases and J 5 bases, leaving 13 bases between the germline ends. CDR3 nucleotides: TGCGCCAGCAGCTTAAGCGCAGGGGAAACTGAAGCTTTCTTT. Protein sequence: CASSLSAGETEAFF. The whole variable domain, filled in from reference TRBV5-1 and TRBJ1-1, reads KAGVTQTPRYLIKTRGQQVTLSCSPISGHRSVSWYQQTPGQGLQFLFEYFSETQRNKGNFPGRFSGRQFSNSRSEMNVSTLELGDSALYLCASSLSAGETEAFFGQGTRLTVV.